This T cell receptor (beta chain) derives from a study of blood T cell repertoires in COVID-19. The overall study: Sites across the United States, Italy and Spain contributed samples from acute and convalescent COVID-19.

V dropped 5 bases and J dropped 0 bases, with 14 bases sitting between them. The germline gives CDR1 LNHDA, CDR2 SQIVND (reference sequence). This CDR3 has 16 residues. TCRdb's copy holds only in-frame clones and misses some; the assay was immunoSEQ multiplex PCR. The profile shows some 170,000 clones, 90% of them singletons. The clonotype was recovered from a man in his sixties with active or convalescent COVID-19. Sequenced input: peripheral blood. The chain uses TRBV19 and TRBJ1-5; D is possibly TRBD1 (6 bases). The CDR3 DNA sequence: TGTGCCAGTAGTGGAAAAGGACAGTATAGCAATCAGCCCCAGCATTTT. Translation gives CASSGKGQYSNQPQHF.